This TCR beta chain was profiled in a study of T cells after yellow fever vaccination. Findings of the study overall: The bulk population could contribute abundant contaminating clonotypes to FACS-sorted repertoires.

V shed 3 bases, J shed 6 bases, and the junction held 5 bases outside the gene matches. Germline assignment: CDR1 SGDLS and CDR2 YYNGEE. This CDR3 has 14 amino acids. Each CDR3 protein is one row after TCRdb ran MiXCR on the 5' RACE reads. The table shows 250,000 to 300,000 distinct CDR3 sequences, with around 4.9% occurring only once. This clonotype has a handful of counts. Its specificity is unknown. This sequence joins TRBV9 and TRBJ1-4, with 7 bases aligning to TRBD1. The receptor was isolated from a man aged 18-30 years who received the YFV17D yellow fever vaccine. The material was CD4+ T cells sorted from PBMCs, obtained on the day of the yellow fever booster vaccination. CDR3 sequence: CASSETGIDEKLFF. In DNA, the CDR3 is TGTGCCAGCAGCGAGACAGGGATAGATGAAAAACTGTTTTTT.